This entry describes one T cell receptor (beta chain). Trimming took 5 bases from V and 1 from J, leaving 11 bases between them. From germline, CDR1 is MNHNY and CDR2 SVGAGI (reference sequence). The CDR3 consists of 14 residues. The assay was immunoSEQ multiplex PCR, and TCRdb's table has in-frame clones only and misses some. This sample carries fewer than 55,000 clones, 55% to 70% of them seen once, and the ten largest clones take around 10%. This record comes from a study of blood T cell repertoires in COVID-19. V is TRBV6-6 and J is TRBJ2-5, with D uncertain. The sequence was collected from a woman aged 70-85 years with acute or convalescent COVID-19. The source material was peripheral blood. The CDR3 DNA sequence: TGTGCCAGCAGTCTCCAGGTACCCCAAGAGACCCAGTACTTC. Protein product: CASSLQVPQETQYF.